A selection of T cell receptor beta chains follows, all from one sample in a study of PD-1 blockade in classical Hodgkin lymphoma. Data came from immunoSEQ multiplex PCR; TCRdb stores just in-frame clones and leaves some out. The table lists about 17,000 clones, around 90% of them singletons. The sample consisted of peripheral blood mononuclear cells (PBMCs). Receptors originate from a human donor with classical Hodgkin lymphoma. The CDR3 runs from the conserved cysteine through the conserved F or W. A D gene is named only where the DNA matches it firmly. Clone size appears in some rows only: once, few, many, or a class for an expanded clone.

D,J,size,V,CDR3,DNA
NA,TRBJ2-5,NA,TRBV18,CASSPVPQQETQYF,TGTGCCAGCTCACCCGTACCGCAGCAAGAGACCCAGTACTTC
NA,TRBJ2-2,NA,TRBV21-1,CASSLENTGLTGELFF,TGTGCCAGCAGTTTAGAAAACACAGGCTTGACCGGGGAGCTGTTTTTT
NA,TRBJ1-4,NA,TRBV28,CASSNREKLFF,TGTGCCAGCAGTAATCGCGAAAAACTGTTTTTT
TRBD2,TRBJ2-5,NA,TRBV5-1,CASSLTSSGTMETQYF,TGCGCCAGCAGCTTGACGTCTAGCGGTACGATGGAGACCCAGTACTTC
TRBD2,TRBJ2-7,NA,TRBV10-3,CAISEGGGYSYEQYF,TGTGCCATCAGTGAGGGGGGGGGTTACTCCTACGAGCAGTACTTC
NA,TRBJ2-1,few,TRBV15,CATSRDGGSYNEQFF,TGTGCCACCAGCAGAGATGGCGGCTCCTACAATGAGCAGTTCTTC
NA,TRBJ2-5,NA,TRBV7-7,CASSLGAGQQETQYF,TGTGCCAGCAGCTTAGGAGCGGGACAGCAAGAGACCCAGTACTTC
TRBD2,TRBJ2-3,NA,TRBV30,CAWTSGRAGTDTQYF,TGTGCCTGGACTAGCGGGAGGGCCGGGACAGATACGCAGTATTTT
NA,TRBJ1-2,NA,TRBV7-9,CASSLGGGYGYTF,TGTGCCAGCAGCTTAGGTGGAGGGTATGGCTACACCTTC
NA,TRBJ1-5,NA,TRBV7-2,CASSLELGNQPQHF,TGTGCCAGCAGCTTAGAGTTGGGCAATCAGCCCCAGCATTTT
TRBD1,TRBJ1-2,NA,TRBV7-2,CASSLIQGGGYTF,TGTGCCAGCAGCTTAATCCAGGGGGGAGGCTACACCTTC
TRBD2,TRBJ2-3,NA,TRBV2,CASSRLAGGLDTQYF,TGTGCCAGCAGTCGACTAGCGGGAGGGCTGGATACGCAGTATTTT
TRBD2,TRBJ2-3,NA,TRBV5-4,CASSLGGEGPSTDTQYF,TGTGCCAGCAGCTTGGGCGGGGAGGGTCCTAGCACAGATACGCAGTATTTT
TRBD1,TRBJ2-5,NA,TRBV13,CASSRGRGHEEETQYF,TGTGCCAGCAGCCGGGGTAGGGGGCATGAGGAAGAGACCCAGTACTTC
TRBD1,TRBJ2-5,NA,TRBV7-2,CASSPTGDETQYF,TGTGCCAGCAGCCCCACAGGGGATGAGACCCAGTACTTC
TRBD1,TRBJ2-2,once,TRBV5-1,CASSRESIQGAGELFF,TGCGCCAGCAGCCGCGAATCGATACAGGGGGCCGGGGAGCTGTTTTTT
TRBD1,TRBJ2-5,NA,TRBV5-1,CASKLITGGRETQYF,TGCGCCAGCAAACTCATTACAGGGGGCCGGGAGACCCAGTACTTC
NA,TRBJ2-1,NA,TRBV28,CASSPGTRHSYNEQFF,TGTGCCAGCAGTCCAGGGACACGGCACTCCTACAATGAGCAGTTCTTC
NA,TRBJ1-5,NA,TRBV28,CASNFLRIQGNQPQHF,TGTGCCAGCAACTTTTTAAGAATCCAAGGCAATCAGCCCCAGCATTTT
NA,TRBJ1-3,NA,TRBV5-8,CASSLKVFVGRGSIYF,TGTGCCAGCAGCTTAAAAGTTTTCGTCGGCAGGGGCTCCATATATTTT
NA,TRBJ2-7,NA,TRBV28,CASSLNLRGYEQYF,TGTGCCAGCAGTTTAAATCTTCGGGGTTACGAGCAGTACTTC
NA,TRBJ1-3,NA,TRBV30,CAWSPRSGNTIYF,TGTGCCTGGAGTCCACGCTCTGGAAACACCATATATTTT
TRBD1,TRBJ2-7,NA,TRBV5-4,CASSLGGQGSYEQYF,TGTGCCAGCAGCTTGGGGGGACAGGGCTCCTACGAGCAGTACTTC
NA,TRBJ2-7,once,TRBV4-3,CASSQDTGSPYEQYF,TGCGCCAGCAGCCAAGATACGGGGTCACCTTACGAGCAGTACTTC
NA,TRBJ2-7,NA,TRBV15,CATSREAGTYEQYF,TGTGCCACCAGCAGAGAAGCCGGGACGTACGAGCAGTACTTC
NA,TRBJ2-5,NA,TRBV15,CATSRVSSRETQYF,TGTGCCACCAGCAGAGTCTCTAGTAGAGAGACCCAGTACTTC
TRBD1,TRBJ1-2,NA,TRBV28,CATLQGGYGYTF,TGTGCCACCCTCCAGGGGGGATATGGCTACACCTTC
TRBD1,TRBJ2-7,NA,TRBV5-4,CASSLGDRVVEQYF,TGTGCCAGCAGCTTGGGGGACAGGGTGGTCGAGCAGTACTTC
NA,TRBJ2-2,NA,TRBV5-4,CASSLGQGGGGELFF,TGTGCCAGCAGCTTGGGACAGGGCGGGGGCGGGGAGCTGTTTTTT
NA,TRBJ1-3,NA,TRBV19,CASSRGNGNTIYF,TGTGCCAGTAGTCGGGGAAATGGAAACACCATATATTTT
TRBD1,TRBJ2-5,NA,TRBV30,CAWDGDRGGQETQYF,TGTGCCTGGGACGGGGACAGGGGGGGCCAAGAGACCCAGTACTTC
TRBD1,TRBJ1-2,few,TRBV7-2,CASSPQGGPYGYTF,TGTGCCAGCAGCCCCCAGGGGGGTCCCTATGGCTACACCTTC
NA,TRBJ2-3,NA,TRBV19,CASSSGVILSDTQYF,TGTGCCAGTAGTAGTGGGGTGATCTTGTCAGATACGCAGTATTTT
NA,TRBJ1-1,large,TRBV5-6,CASSAVGGSETEAFF,TGTGCCAGCAGCGCGGTAGGCGGGAGCGAGACTGAAGCTTTCTTT
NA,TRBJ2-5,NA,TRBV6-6,CASSYRTGRETQYF,TGTGCCAGCAGTTACCGCACAGGGAGAGAGACCCAGTACTTC
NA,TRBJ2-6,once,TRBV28,CASSRATGTPYTSGANVLTF,TGTGCCAGCAGTCGCGCGACCGGGACACCTTACACCTCTGGGGCCAACGTCCTGACTTTC
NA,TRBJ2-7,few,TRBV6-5,CASSYSWISYEQYF,TGTGCCAGCAGTTACTCTTGGATCTCCTACGAGCAGTACTTC
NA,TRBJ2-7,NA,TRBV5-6,CASSLEGTSYEQYF,TGTGCCAGCAGCTTGGAAGGGACCTCCTACGAGCAGTACTTC
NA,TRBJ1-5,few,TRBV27,CASSLGSNQPQHF,TGTGCCAGCAGTTTGGGTAGCAATCAGCCCCAGCATTTT
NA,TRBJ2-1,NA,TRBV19,CASSMGSPSVSSYNEQFF,TGTGCCAGTAGTATGGGCTCCCCCAGCGTAAGCTCCTACAATGAGCAGTTCTTC
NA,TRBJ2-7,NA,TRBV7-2,CASSPRGVNSYEQYF,TGTGCCAGCAGCCCGCGAGGAGTCAACTCCTACGAGCAGTACTTC
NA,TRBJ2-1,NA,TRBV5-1,CASSLRLGAENNEQFF,TGCGCCAGCAGCTTAAGGCTCGGGGCGGAGAACAATGAGCAGTTCTTC
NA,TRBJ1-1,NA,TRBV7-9,CASSLDGGQGPRTEAFF,TGTGCCAGCAGCTTAGATGGGGGTCAGGGTCCGAGAACTGAAGCTTTCTTT
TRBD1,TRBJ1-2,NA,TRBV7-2,CASSLTGGTAYGYTF,TGTGCCAGCAGCTTAACAGGGGGCACGGCGTATGGCTACACCTTC
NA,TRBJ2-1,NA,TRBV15,CATSRDNTGYEQFF,TGTGCCACCAGCAGAGATAACACTGGTTACGAGCAGTTCTTC
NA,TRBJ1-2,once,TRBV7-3,CASSPTGRDGYTF,TGTGCCAGCAGCCCAACGGGGAGGGATGGCTACACCTTC
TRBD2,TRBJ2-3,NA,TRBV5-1,CASSLGTSGIGLRTQYF,TGCGCCAGCAGCTTGGGGACTAGCGGGATTGGTTTACGCACGCAGTATTTT
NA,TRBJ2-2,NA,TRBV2,CASKERQALYTGELFF,TGTGCCAGCAAGGAGAGACAGGCACTATACACCGGGGAGCTGTTTTTT
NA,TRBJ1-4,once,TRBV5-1,CASSLGNGNEKLFF,TGCGCCAGCAGCTTGGGGAATGGGAACGAAAAACTGTTTTTT